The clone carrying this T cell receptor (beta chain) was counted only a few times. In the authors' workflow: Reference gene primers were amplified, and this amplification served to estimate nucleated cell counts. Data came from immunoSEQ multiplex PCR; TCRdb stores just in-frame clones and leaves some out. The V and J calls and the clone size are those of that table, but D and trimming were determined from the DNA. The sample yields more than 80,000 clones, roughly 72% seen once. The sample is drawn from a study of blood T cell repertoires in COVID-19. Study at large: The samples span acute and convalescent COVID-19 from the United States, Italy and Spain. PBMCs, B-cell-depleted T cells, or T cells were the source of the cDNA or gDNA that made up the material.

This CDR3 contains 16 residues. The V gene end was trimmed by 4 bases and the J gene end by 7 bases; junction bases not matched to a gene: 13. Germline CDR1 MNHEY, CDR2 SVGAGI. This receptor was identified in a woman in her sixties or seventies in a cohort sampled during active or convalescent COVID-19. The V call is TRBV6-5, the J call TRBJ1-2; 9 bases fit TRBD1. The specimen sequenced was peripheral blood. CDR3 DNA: TGTGCCAGCAGTTTGGACAGGGGTCCCTCCCTAGGTGGCTACACCTTC. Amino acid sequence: CASSLDRGPSLGGYTF.